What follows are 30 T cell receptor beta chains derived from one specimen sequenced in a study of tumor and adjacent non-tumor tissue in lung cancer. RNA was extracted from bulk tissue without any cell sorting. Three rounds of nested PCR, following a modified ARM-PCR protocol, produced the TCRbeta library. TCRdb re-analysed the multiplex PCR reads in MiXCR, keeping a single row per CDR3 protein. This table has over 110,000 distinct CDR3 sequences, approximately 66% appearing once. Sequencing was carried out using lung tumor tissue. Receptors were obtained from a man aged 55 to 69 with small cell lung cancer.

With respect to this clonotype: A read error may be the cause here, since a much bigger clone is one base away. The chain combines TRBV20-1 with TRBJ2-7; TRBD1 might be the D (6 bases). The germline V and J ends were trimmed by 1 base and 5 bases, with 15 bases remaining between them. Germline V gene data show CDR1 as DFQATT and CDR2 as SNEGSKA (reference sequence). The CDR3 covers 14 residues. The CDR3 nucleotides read TGCAGTGCTAGAGGACAGGTAGCTATAGACGAGCAGTACTTC. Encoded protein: CSARGQVAIDEQYF.

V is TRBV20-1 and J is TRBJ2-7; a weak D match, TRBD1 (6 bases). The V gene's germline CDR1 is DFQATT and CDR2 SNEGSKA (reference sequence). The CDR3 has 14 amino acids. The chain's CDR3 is CSARPLQGSYEHYV. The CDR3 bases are TGCAGTGCTAGACCATTACAGGGATCCTACGAGCATTACGTC.

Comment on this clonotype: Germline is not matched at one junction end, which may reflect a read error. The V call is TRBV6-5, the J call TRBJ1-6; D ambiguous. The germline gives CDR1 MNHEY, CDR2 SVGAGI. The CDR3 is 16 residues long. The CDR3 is CASSSGRLFYNSSLHF. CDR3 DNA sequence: TGTGCCAGCAGTTCTGGACGGTTGTTCTATAATTCATCCCTCCACTTT.

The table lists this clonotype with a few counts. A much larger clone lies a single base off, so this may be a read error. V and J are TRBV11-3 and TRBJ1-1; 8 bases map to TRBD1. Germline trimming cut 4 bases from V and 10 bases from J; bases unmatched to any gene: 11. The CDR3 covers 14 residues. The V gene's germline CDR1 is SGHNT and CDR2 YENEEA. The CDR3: CASSSRTGKLRAFF. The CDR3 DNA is TGTGCCAGCAGCTCTAGGACAGGGAAGCTGAGAGCTTTCTTT.

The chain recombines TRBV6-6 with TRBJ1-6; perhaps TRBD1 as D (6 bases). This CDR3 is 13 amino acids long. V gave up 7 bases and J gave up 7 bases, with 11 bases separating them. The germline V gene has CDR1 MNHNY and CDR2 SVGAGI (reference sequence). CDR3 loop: CASMGQCNSPLHF. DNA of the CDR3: TGTGCCAGCATGGGACAATGCAATTCACCCCTCCACTTT.

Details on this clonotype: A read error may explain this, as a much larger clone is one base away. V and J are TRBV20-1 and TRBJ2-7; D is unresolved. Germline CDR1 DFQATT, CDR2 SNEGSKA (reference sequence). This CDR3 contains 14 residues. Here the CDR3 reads CSDRDPRFSYEQYF. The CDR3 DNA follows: TGCAGTGATAGAGATCCCAGATTTTCCTACGAGCAGTACTTC.

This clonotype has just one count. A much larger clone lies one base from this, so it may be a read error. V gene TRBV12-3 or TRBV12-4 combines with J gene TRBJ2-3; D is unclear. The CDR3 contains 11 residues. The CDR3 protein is CDSSVGDTQYF. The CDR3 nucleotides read TGTGACAGCAGTGTAGGCGATACGCAGTATTTT.

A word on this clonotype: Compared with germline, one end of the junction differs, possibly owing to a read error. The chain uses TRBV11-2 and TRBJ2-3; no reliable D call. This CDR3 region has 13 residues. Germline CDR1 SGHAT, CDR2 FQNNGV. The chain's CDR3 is CARSLGDTDTHYF. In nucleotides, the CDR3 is TGTGCCAGGAGCTTAGGTGATACAGATACGCACTATTTT.

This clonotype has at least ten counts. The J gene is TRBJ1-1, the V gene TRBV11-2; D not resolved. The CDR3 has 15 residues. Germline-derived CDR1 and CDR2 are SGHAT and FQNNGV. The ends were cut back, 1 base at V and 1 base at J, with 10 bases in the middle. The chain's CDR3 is CASSLGLGANTEAFF. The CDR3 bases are TGTGCCAGCAGCTTAGGGCTGGGAGCGAACACTGAAGCTTTCTTT.

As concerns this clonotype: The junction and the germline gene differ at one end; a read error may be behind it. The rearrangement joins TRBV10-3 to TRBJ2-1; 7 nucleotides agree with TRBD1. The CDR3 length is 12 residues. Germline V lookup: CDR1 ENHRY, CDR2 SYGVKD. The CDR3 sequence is CDVGTVYNEQFF. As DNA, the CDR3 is TGTGACGTGGGGACAGTTTACAATGAACAGTTCTTC.

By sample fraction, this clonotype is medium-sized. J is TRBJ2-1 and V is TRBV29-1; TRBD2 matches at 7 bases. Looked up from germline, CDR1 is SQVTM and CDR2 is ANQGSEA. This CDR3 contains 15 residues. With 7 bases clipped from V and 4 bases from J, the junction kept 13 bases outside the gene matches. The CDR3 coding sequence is TGCAGCGGAGCCCCGTTGCGGGGGTATTACAATGAGCAGTTCTTC. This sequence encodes CSGAPLRGYYNEQFF.

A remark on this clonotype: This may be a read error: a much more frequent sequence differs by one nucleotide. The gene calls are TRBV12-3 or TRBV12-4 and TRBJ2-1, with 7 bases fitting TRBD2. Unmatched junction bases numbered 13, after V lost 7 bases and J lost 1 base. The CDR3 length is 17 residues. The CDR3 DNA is TGTGCCAGCACTTCAAGCCGCCAGGGAGGGTCCTACAATGAGCAGTTCTTC. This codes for CASTSSRQGGSYNEQFF.

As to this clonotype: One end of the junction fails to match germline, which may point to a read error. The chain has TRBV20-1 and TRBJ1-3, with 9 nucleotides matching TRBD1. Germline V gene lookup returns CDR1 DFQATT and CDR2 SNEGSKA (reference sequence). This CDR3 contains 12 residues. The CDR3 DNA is TGTAATGCTAGACAGGGGGAAAACACCATATATTTT. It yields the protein CNARQGENTIYF.

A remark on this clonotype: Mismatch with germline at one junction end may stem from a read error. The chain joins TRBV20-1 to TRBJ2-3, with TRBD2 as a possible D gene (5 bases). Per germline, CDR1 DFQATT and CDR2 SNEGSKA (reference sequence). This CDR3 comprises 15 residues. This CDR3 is CGAREPSRSTNTQYF. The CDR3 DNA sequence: TGCGGTGCTAGAGAGCCTAGCAGGAGCACAAATACGCAGTATTTT.

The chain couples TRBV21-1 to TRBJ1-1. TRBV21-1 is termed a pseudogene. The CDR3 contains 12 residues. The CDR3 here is CASSKKETEAFF. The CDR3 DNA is TGTGCCAGCAGCAAGAAGGAAACTGAAGCTTTCTTT.

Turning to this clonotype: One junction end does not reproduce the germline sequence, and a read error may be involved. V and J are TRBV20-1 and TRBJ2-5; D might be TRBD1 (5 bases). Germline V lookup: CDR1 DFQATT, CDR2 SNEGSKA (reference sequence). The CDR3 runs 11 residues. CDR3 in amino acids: CSVTPGETQYF. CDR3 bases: TGTAGTGTCACACCAGGGGAGACCCAGTACTTC.

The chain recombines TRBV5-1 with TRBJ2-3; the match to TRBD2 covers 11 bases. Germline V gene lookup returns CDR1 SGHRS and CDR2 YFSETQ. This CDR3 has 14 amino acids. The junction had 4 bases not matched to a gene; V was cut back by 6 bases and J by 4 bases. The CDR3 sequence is CASNLSGRADTQYF. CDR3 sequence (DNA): TGCGCCAGCAACCTTAGCGGGAGGGCAGATACGCAGTATTTT.

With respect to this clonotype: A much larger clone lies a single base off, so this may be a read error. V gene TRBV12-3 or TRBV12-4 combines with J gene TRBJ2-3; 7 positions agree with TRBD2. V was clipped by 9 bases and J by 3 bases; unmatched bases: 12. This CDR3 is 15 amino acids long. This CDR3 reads CARSPRSGETDTQYF. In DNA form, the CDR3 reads TGTGCCAGGAGTCCCCGAAGCGGGGAGACAGATACGCAGTATTTT.

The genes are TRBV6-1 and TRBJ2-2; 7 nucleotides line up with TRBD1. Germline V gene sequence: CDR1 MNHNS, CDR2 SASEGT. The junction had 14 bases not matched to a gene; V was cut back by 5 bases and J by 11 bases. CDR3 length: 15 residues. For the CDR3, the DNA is TGTGCCAGCAGTACATACGGGACAGCGTCAATAGAGCTGTTTTTT. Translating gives CASSTYGTASIELFF.

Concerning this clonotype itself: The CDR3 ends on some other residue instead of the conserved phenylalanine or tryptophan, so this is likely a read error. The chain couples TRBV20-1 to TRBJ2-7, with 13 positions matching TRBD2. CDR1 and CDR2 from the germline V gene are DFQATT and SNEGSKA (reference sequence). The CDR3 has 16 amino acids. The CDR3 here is CGATGLAGVIPYEQYS. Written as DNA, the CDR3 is TGCGGTGCAACAGGACTAGCGGGGGTAATCCCCTACGAGCAGTACTCC.

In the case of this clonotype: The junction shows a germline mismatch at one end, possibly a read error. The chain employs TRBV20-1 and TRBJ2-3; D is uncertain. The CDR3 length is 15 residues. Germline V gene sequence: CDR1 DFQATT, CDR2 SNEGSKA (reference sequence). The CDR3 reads CSARVRRRGTYTHYF. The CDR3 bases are TGCAGTGCTAGAGTCCGGCGGCGCGGCACATATACGCACTATTTT.

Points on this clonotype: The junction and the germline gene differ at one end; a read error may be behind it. CDR3 nucleotide sequence: TGTGCCGGCAGCACAGGGGCTACTAGCAATCAACCCCAGCATTTT. This codes for CAGSTGATSNQPQHF. J is TRBJ1-5 and V is TRBV6-2 or TRBV6-3; 7 nucleotides match TRBD1. Germline V gives CDR1 MNHEY, CDR2 SVGEGT. This CDR3 is 15 amino acids long.

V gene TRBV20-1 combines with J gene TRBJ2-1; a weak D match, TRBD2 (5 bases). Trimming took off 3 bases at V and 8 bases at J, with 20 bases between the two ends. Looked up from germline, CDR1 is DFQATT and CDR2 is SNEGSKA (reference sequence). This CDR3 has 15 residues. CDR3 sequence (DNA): TGCAGTGCTAGGGGAGACAACGACTTCTCGGATGAGCAGTTCTTC. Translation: CSARGDNDFSDEQFF.

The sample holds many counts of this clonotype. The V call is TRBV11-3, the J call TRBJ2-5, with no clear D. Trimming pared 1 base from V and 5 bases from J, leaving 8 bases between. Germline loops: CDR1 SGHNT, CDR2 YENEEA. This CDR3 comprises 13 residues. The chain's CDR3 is CASSLGLEETQYF. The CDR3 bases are TGTGCCAGCAGCTTAGGTCTAGAGGAGACCCAGTACTTC.

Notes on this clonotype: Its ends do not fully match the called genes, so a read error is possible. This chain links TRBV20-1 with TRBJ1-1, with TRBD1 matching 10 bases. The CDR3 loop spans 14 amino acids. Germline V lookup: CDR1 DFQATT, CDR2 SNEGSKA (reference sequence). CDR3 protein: CSARETGGRPETFF. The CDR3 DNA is TGCAGTGCTAGAGAGACAGGGGGCAGGCCTGAAACTTTCTTT.

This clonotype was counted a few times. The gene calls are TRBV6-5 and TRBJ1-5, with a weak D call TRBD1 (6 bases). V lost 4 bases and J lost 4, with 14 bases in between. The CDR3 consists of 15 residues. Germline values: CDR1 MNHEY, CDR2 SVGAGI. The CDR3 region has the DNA TGTGCCAGCAGTTTACAGGGCAGCCCAAATCAGCCCCAGCATTTT. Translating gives CASSLQGSPNQPQHF.

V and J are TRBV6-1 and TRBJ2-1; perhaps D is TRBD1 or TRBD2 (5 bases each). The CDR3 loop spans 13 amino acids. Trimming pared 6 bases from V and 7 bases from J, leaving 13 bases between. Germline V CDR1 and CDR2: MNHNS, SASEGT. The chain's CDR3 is CASSLGAGNEQFF. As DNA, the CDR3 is TGTGCCAGCAGCCTCGGGGCTGGGAATGAGCAGTTCTTC.

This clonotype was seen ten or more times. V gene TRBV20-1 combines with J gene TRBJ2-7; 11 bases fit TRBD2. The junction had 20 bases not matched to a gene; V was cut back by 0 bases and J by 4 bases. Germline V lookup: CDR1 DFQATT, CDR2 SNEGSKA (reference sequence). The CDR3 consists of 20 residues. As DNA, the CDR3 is TGCAGTGCTAGAGAGGGCCGAGCTAGCGGGAGGACAAATTTAGGATACGAGCAGTACTTC. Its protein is CSAREGRASGRTNLGYEQYF.

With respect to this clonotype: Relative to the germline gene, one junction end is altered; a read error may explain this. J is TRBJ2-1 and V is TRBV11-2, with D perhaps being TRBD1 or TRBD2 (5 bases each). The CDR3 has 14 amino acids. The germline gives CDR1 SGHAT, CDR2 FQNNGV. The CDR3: CASHKRQGDNDQFF. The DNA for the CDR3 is TGTGCCAGCCATAAGCGGCAGGGCGATAATGACCAGTTCTTC.

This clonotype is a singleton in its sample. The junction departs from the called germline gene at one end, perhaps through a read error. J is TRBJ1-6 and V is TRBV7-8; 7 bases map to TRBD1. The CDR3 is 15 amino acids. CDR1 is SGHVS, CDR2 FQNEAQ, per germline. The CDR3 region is CASSYSEGAGSPIHF. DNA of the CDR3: TGTGCCAGCAGCTACTCAGAGGGGGCCGGATCACCCATCCACTTT.